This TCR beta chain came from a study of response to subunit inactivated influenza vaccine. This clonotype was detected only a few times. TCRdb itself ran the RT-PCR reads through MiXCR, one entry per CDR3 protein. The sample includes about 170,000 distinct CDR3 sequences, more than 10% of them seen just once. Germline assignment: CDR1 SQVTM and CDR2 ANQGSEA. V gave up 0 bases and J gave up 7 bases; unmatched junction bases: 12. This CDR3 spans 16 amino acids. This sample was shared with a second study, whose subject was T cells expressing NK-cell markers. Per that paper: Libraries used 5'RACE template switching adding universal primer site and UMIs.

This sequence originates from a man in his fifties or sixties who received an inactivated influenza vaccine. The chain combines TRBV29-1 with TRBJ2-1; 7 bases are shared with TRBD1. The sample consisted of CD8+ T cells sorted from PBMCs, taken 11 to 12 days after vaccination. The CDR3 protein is CSVEETDRVIDNEQFF. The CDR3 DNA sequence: TGCAGCGTTGAAGAAACCGACAGGGTTATTGATAATGAGCAGTTCTTC.